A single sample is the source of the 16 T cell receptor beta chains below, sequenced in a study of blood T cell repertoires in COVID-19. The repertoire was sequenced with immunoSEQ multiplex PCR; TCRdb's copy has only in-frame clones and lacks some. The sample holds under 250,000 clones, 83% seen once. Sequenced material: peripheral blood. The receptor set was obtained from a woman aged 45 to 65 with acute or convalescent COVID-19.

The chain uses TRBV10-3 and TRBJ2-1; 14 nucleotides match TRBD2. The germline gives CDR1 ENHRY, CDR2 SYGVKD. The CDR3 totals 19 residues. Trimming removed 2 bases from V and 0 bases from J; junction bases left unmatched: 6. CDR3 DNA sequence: TGTGCCATCAGTGAGACGGGACTAGCGGGAGCTAACTCCTACAATGAGCAGTTCTTC. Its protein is CAISETGLAGANSYNEQFF.

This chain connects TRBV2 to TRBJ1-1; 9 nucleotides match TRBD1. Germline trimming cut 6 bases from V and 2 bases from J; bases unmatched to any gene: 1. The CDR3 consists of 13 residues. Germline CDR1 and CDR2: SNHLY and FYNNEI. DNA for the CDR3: TGTGCCAGCAGGGGACAGGGAAACACTGAAGCTTTCTTT. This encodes CASRGQGNTEAFF.

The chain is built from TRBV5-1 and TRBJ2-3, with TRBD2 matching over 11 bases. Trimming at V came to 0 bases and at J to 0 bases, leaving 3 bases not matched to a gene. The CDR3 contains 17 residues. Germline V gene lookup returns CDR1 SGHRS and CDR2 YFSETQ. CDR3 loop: CASSLGPSGGSTDTQYF. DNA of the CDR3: TGCGCCAGCAGCTTGGGCCCTAGCGGGGGGAGCACAGATACGCAGTATTTT. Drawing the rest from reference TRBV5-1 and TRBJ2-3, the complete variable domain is KAGVTQTPRYLIKTRGQQVTLSCSPISGHRSVSWYQQTPGQGLQFLFEYFSETQRNKGNFPGRFSGRQFSNSRSEMNVSTLELGDSALYLCASSLGPSGGSTDTQYFGPGTRLTVL.

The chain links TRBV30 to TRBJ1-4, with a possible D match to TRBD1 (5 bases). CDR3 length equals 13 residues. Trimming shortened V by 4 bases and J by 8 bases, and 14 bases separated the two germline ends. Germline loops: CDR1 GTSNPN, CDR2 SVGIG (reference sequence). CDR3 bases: TGTGCCTGGACGGGCCAGGGCTGGGAAAAACTGTTTTTT. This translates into CAWTGQGWEKLFF.

CDR3 residues: CAWSVQGGEGSYTF. CDR3 DNA: TGTGCCTGGAGTGTACAAGGGGGAGAGGGGAGCTACACCTTC. The chain has TRBV30 and TRBJ1-2; possibly TRBD1 for D (6 bases). The CDR3 covers 14 residues. Trimming removed 0 bases at V and 9 bases at J, with 17 bases between. CDR1 is GTSNPN and CDR2 is SVGIG in the germline V gene (reference sequence).

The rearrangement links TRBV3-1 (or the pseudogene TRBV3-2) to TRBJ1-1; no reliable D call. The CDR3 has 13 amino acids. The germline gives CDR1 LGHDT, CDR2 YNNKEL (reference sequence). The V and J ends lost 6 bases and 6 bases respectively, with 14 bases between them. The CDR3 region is CASSPIPNAEAFF. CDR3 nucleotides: TGTGCCAGCAGTCCTATCCCCAACGCTGAAGCTTTCTTT.

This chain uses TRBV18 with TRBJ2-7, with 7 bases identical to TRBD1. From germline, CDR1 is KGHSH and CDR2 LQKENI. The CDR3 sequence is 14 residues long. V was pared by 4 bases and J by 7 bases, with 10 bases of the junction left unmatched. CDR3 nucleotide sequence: TGTGCCAGCTCACGGACCGGGACAGCCGGGGAGCAGTACTTC. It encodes CASSRTGTAGEQYF.

DNA for the CDR3: TGTGCCAGCAACGGACAGGGGGACGAGCAGTACTTC. Amino acids: CASNGQGDEQYF. The V and J genes are TRBV6-6 and TRBJ2-7; TRBD1 matches 10 bases. The germline V gene has CDR1 MNHNY and CDR2 SVGAGI (reference sequence). The trim removed 7 bases at V and 5 bases at J, leaving 2 bases unmatched. This CDR3 has 12 residues.

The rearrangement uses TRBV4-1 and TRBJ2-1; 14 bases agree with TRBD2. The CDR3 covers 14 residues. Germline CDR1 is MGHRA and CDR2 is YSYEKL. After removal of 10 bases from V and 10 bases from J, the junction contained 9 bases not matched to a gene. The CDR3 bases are TGCGCCACTTCCGGGACTAGCGGGAGTGACGAGCAGTTCTTC. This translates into CATSGTSGSDEQFF.

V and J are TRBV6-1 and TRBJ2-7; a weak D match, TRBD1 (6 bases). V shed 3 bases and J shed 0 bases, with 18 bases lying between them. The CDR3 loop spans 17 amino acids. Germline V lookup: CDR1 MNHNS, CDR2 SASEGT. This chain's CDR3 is CASSERLRQGISYEQYF. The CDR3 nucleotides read TGTGCCAGCAGTGAGAGACTCAGGCAGGGGATCTCCTACGAGCAGTACTTC.

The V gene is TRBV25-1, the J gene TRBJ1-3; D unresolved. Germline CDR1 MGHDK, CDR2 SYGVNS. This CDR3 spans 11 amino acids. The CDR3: CAAGGGNTIYF. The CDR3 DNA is TGTGCGGCCGGAGGGGGAAACACCATATATTTT.

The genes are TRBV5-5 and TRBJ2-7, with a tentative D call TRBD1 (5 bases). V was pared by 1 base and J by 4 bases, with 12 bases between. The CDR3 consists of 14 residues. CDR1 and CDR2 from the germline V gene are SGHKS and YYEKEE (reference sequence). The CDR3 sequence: CASSLPEQEYEQYF. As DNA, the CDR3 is TGTGCCAGCAGCTTGCCGGAACAGGAATACGAGCAGTACTTC. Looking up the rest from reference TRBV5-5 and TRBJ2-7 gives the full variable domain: DAGVTQSPTHLIKTRGQQVTLRCSPISGHKSVSWYQQVLGQGPQFIFQYYEKEERGRGNFPDRFSARQFPNYSSELNVNALLLGDSALYLCASSLPEQEYEQYFGPGTRLTVT.

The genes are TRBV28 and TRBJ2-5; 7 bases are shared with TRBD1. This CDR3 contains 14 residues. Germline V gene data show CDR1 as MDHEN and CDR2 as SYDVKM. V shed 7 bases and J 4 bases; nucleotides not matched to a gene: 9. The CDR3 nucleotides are TGTGCCAGCACCAAACCGACAGGGCGAGAGACCCAGTACTTC. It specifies CASTKPTGRETQYF. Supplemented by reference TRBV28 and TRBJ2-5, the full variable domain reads DVKVTQSSRYLVKRTGEKVFLECVQDMDHENMFWYRQDPGLGLRLIYFSYDVKMKEKGDIPEGYSVSREKKERFSLILESASTNQTSMYLCASTKPTGRETQYFGPGTRLLVL.

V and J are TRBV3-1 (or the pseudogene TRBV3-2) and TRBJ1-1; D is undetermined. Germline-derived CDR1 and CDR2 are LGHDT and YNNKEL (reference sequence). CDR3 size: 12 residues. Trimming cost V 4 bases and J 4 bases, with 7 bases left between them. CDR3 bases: TGTGCCAGCAGCCCAACGGGCACTGAAGCTTTCTTT. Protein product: CASSPTGTEAFF.

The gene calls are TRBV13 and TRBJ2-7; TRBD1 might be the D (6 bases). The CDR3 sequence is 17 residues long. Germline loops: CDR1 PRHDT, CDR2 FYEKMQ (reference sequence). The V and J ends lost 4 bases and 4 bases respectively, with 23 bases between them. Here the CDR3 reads CASSSMGADALGYEQYF. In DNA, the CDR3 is TGTGCCAGCAGCTCCATGGGGGCGGACGCCCTGGGGTACGAGCAGTACTTC.

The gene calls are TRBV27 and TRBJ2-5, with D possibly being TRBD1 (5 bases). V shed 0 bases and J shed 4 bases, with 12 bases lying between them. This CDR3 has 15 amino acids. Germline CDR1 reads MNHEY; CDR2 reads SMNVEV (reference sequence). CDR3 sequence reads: CASSLSIGAAETQYF. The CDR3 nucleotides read TGTGCCAGCAGTTTATCGATTGGGGCCGCAGAGACCCAGTACTTC.